These 28 T cell receptor beta chains share one sample of origin, sequenced in a study of blood T cell repertoires in COVID-19. TCRdb's copy holds only in-frame clones and misses some; the assay was immunoSEQ multiplex PCR. This sample has over 80,000 clones, with about 88% found just once. The sample consisted of peripheral blood. These receptors originate from an elderly woman with acute or convalescent COVID-19.

This rearrangement joins TRBV7-2 to TRBJ1-1; D not certain. The CDR3 contains 16 residues. The germline CDR1 and CDR2 sequences are SGHTA and FQGNSA. V lost 5 bases and J lost 0, with 16 bases in between. The CDR3 region is CASSRLWLPMNTEAFF. The CDR3 nucleotides read TGTGCCAGCAGCCGCTTGTGGCTGCCGATGAACACTGAAGCTTTCTTT.

The chain has TRBV6-1 and TRBJ1-4; D gene unclear. The ends were cut back, 2 bases at V and 0 bases at J, with 10 bases in the middle. The germline gives CDR1 MNHNS, CDR2 SASEGT. The CDR3 runs 16 residues. The CDR3 DNA reads TGTGCCAGCAGTGAATTCACTCCGGCAACTAATGAAAAACTGTTTTTT. Residues: CASSEFTPATNEKLFF.

V gene TRBV29-1 combines with J gene TRBJ1-2; TRBD1 aligns across 8 bases. In germline, CDR1 is SQVTM, CDR2 ANQGSEA. There are 12 residues in the CDR3. V shed 7 bases, J shed 6 bases, and the junction held 7 bases outside the gene matches. The CDR3 sequence: CSDGQGADGYTF. CDR3 nucleotide sequence: TGCAGCGATGGGCAGGGGGCGGATGGCTACACCTTC.

The chain uses TRBV7-2 and TRBJ2-1, with 11 nucleotides matching TRBD2. V trimming: 5 bases; J trimming: 10 bases; junction bases outside the gene matches: 13. The V gene's germline CDR1 is SGHTA and CDR2 FQGNSA. The CDR3 runs to 16 residues. In DNA, the CDR3 is TGTGCCAGCAGCCGGCCGGGAGTAGCGGGAGGGGTGGAGCAGTTCTTC. It translates to CASSRPGVAGGVEQFF.

The rearrangement joins TRBV2 to TRBJ1-2; 9 bases line up with TRBD1. Trimming cost V 2 bases and J 7 bases; bases outside gene matches: 5. Looked up from germline, CDR1 is SNHLY and CDR2 is FYNNEI. This CDR3 has 14 amino acids. This CDR3 reads CASSEPPGQGGYTF. The CDR3 bases are TGTGCCAGCAGTGAACCCCCGGGACAGGGTGGCTACACCTTC.

The chain uses TRBV29-1 and TRBJ2-7; D is ambiguous. V lost 5 bases and J lost 2, with 13 bases in between. CDR3 length: 13 residues. Germline-derived CDR1 and CDR2 are SQVTM and ANQGSEA. CDR3 protein: CSVRISGPYEQYF. The CDR3, as DNA: TGCAGCGTTAGAATCAGTGGGCCCTACGAGCAGTACTTC.

In this sample, this clone turned up once. J is TRBJ1-4 and V is TRBV5-1; possibly TRBD1 for D (6 bases). The germline V gene encodes CDR1 SGHRS and CDR2 YFSETQ. The CDR3 is 13 residues long. V lost 4 bases and J lost 5, with 9 bases in between. CDR3 region: CASSRQDNEKLFF. CDR3 DNA: TGCGCCAGCAGCCGACAGGACAATGAAAAACTGTTTTTT. The full variable domain, with the rest looked up from reference TRBV5-1 and TRBJ1-4, is KAGVTQTPRYLIKTRGQQVTLSCSPISGHRSVSWYQQTPGQGLQFLFEYFSETQRNKGNFPGRFSGRQFSNSRSEMNVSTLELGDSALYLCASSRQDNEKLFFGSGTQLSVL.

This clone has only one observation. This chain links TRBV25-1 with TRBJ1-4; D may be TRBD1 (6 bases). CDR3 size: 15 residues. The germline V gene encodes CDR1 MGHDK and CDR2 SYGVNS. V was clipped by 3 bases and J by 4 bases, with 12 bases between them. The CDR3 DNA is TGTGCCAGCAGTGACCGGACAGCTTATAATGAAAAACTGTTTTTT. It codes for CASSDRTAYNEKLFF.

The CDR3 DNA sequence: TGTGCCAGCAGCTTAGCGGTGTTTGGGACAGGGGATGGCTACACCTTC. It codes for CASSLAVFGTGDGYTF. The chain recombines TRBV7-9 with TRBJ1-2; 10 bases are a match to TRBD1. Germline loops: CDR1 SEHNR, CDR2 FQNEAQ (reference sequence). V dropped 0 bases and J dropped 6; count of bases not matched to a gene: 7. CDR3 size: 16 residues.

This chain uses TRBV19 with TRBJ2-3; TRBD2 matches 9 bases. Germline lookup yields CDR1 LNHDA and CDR2 SQIVND (reference sequence). This CDR3 spans 17 amino acids. The J segment lost 0 bases and the V segment lost 3 bases, leaving 7 bases of the junction unmatched. CDR3 DNA sequence: TGTGCCAGTAGTATCGTCGGAGCGGGGGGCAGCACAGATACGCAGTATTTT. This codes for CASSIVGAGGSTDTQYF.

The chain employs TRBV7-9 and TRBJ2-2; D is undetermined. V dropped 1 base and J dropped 0 bases, with 12 bases sitting between them. The germline V gene encodes CDR1 SEHNR and CDR2 FQNEAQ (reference sequence). The CDR3 length is 17 residues. In DNA, the CDR3 is TGTGCCAGCAGCTTAGTGTCCGGGTACGCGAACACCGGGGAGCTGTTTTTT. It encodes CASSLVSGYANTGELFF.

The chain recombines TRBV6-5 with TRBJ1-3, with D perhaps matching TRBD1 (5 bases). V was trimmed by 4 bases and J by 4 bases, leaving 8 bases between them. CDR1 and CDR2 (germline): MNHEY, SVGAGI. CDR3 size: 13 residues. CDR3 sequence (DNA): TGTGCCAGCAGTTCGGGGGGGGGAAACACCATATATTTT. This translates into CASSSGGGNTIYF.

CDR3 region: CASSIAGRAANTEAFF. The CDR3 coding sequence is TGTGCCAGTAGTATAGCCGGGAGGGCTGCGAACACTGAAGCTTTCTTT. V is TRBV19 and J is TRBJ1-1; D gene uncertain. The CDR3 contains 16 residues. The germline V and J ends were trimmed by 1 base and 1 base, with 13 bases remaining between them. Germline-derived CDR1 and CDR2 are LNHDA and SQIVND (reference sequence). The complete variable domain, with remaining parts taken from reference TRBV19 and TRBJ1-1, reads DGGITQSPKYLFRKEGQNVTLSCEQNLNHDAMYWYRQDPGQGLRLIYYSQIVNDFQKGDIAEGYSVSREKKESFPLTVTSAQKNPTAFYLCASSIAGRAANTEAFFGQGTRLTVV.

This chain links TRBV21-1 with TRBJ2-2; the D call of TRBD2 is as the table states it, not checked on the DNA. TRBV21-1 is annotated as a pseudogene. The CDR3 contains 13 residues. The CDR3 spells CASSNRVPGELFF. CDR3 bases: TGTGCCAGCAGCAATCGCGTTCCCGGGGAGCTGTTTTTT.

This chain links TRBV5-1 with TRBJ2-3, with D perhaps matching TRBD2 (7 bases). Germline CDR1 reads SGHRS; CDR2 reads YFSETQ. V shed 4 bases and J shed 0 bases, with 15 bases lying between them. This CDR3 region has 16 residues. CDR3 bases: TGCGCCAGCAGCCCCCGTGGGGGGGCTAGCACAGATACGCAGTATTTT. This sequence encodes CASSPRGGASTDTQYF.

The V gene is TRBV5-6, the J gene TRBJ1-6, with a weak D call TRBD1 (5 bases). Germline lookup yields CDR1 SGHDT and CDR2 YYEEEE. V shed 2 bases and J shed 2 bases, with 20 bases lying between them. The CDR3 runs 19 residues. CDR3 loop: CASSFPVIGQGPYNSPLHF. Here the CDR3 DNA reads TGTGCCAGCAGCTTCCCAGTTATAGGGCAGGGCCCCTATAATTCACCCCTCCACTTT.

The gene calls are TRBV2 and TRBJ1-2; D is ambiguous. This CDR3 spans 13 amino acids. Germline assignment: CDR1 SNHLY and CDR2 FYNNEI. V was pared by 6 bases and J by 2 bases, with 10 bases between. The chain's CDR3 is CASSEHANYGYTF. In DNA, the CDR3 is TGTGCCAGCAGCGAACACGCGAACTATGGCTACACCTTC.

V and J are TRBV18 and TRBJ1-2; TRBD1 matches 7 bases. CDR1 KGHSH and CDR2 LQKENI come from the germline V gene. Germline trimming cut 5 bases from V and 4 bases from J; bases unmatched to any gene: 4. The CDR3 length is 13 residues. The CDR3 coding sequence is TGTGCCAGCTCAACCGGGACAGCCTATGGCTACACCTTC. This sequence encodes CASSTGTAYGYTF.

The V gene is TRBV21-1, the J gene TRBJ1-5; the D call in the table, TRBD1, was not verified against the DNA. TRBV21-1 is a known pseudogene. The CDR3 totals 15 residues. CDR3 nucleotides: TGTGCCAGCAGCAAACCGGGACAGCCCAATCAGCCCCAGCATTTT. This encodes CASSKPGQPNQPQHF.

This chain connects TRBV19 to TRBJ1-2; TRBD1 is a possible D gene (5 bases). V gave up 7 bases and J gave up 8 bases, with 23 bases separating them. This CDR3 is built from 15 residues. The germline V gene encodes CDR1 LNHDA and CDR2 SQIVND (reference sequence). CDR3 nucleotides: TGTGCCAGTACCCCCATCGTCGGCGGGGGACTCGGCTACACCTTC. It specifies CASTPIVGGGLGYTF.

V is TRBV7-6 and J is TRBJ2-2; D not certain. Per the germline V gene, CDR1 is SGHVS and CDR2 is FNYEAQ. The V end was cut by 6 bases, the J end by 4 bases, with 6 bases between. The CDR3 length is 12 residues. CDR3 in DNA: TGTGCCAGCAGTCGTCCCACCGGGGAGCTGTTTTTT. This codes for CASSRPTGELFF.

The chain recombines TRBV19 with TRBJ2-2; D perhaps matches TRBD2 (6 bases). V lost 3 bases and J 6 bases, leaving 14 bases between the germline ends. CDR3 size: 15 residues. Germline loops: CDR1 LNHDA, CDR2 SQIVND (reference sequence). The chain's CDR3 is CASSMRRVYAGELFF. The CDR3 region has the DNA TGTGCCAGTAGTATGAGGAGGGTTTACGCCGGGGAGCTGTTTTTT.

The rearrangement joins TRBV10-3 to TRBJ1-2, with a tentative D call TRBD1 (6 bases). The length of the CDR3 is 14 residues. CDR1 and CDR2 from the germline V gene are ENHRY and SYGVKD. V shed 0 bases and J shed 6 bases, with 11 bases lying between them. The CDR3 nucleotides are TGTGCCATCAGTGAGTCGGCAGGGGCGGATGGCTACACCTTC. This sequence encodes CAISESAGADGYTF.

The rearrangement uses TRBV19 and TRBJ1-5; D not certain. Trimming removed 6 bases at V and 3 bases at J, with 15 bases between. The CDR3 totals 15 residues. CDR1 is LNHDA, CDR2 SQIVND, per germline (reference sequence). The CDR3 DNA follows: TGTGCCAGTAGCACCGGAGGCAGCTACAATCAGCCCCAGCATTTT. Translating gives CASSTGGSYNQPQHF.

The rearrangement links TRBV9 to TRBJ2-7; D gene uncertain. V lost 1 base and J lost 0, with 11 bases in between. The germline V gene has CDR1 SGDLS and CDR2 YYNGEE. There are 15 residues in the CDR3. This chain's CDR3 is CASSVSPDFSYEQYF. For the CDR3, the DNA is TGTGCCAGCAGCGTATCCCCAGACTTCTCCTACGAGCAGTACTTC.

The rearrangement joins TRBV9 to TRBJ1-4; 8 nucleotides align to TRBD1. CDR1 and CDR2 (germline): SGDLS, YYNGEE. The V segment lost 4 bases and the J segment 13 bases; nucleotides outside the gene matches: 12. This CDR3 is 14 amino acids long. The CDR3 here is CASSPDRGLAGLFF. In nucleotides, the CDR3 is TGTGCCAGCAGCCCAGACAGGGGCCTAGCAGGACTGTTTTTT.

This rearrangement joins TRBV7-2 to TRBJ1-1, with D unresolved. The CDR3 contains 13 residues. The germline V gene encodes CDR1 SGHTA and CDR2 FQGNSA. The germline V and J ends were trimmed by 2 bases and 1 base, with 5 bases remaining between them. CDR3 coding DNA: TGTGCCAGCAGCTTACACAGGAACACTGAAGCTTTCTTT. Amino acids: CASSLHRNTEAFF.

Only a few counts were recorded for this clone. The chain carries TRBV2 and TRBJ2-7; D ambiguous. V was trimmed by 6 bases and J by 0 bases, leaving 6 bases between them. The CDR3 contains 12 residues. Germline CDR1 SNHLY, CDR2 FYNNEI. The DNA for the CDR3 is TGTGCCAGCAGCTACAGCTCCTACGAGCAGTACTTC. This codes for CASSYSSYEQYF.